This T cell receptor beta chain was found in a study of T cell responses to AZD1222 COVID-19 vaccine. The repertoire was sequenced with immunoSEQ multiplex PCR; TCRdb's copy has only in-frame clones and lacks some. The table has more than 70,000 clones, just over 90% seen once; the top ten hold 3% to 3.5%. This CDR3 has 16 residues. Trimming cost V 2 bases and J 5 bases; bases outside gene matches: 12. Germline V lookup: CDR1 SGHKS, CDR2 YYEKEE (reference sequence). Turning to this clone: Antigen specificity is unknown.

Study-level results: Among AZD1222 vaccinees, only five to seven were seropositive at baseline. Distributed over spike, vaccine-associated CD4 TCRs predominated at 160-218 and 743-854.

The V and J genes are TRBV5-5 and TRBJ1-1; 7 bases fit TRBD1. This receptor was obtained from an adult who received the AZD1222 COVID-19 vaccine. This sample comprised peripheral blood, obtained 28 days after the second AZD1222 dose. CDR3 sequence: CASSFGSNRGRTEAFF. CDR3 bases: TGTGCCAGCAGCTTCGGGTCAAACAGGGGTAGGACTGAAGCTTTCTTT.